This T cell receptor beta chain came from a study of graft-versus-host responses after intestinal transplantation. Germline lookup yields CDR1 MNHEY and CDR2 SVGAGI. The junction had 4 bases not matched to a gene; V was cut back by 1 base and J by 4 bases. The CDR3 spans 16 residues. Details on this clone: What it binds is unknown.

Overall study findings and caveats: GvH clones were found in recipient marrow; some appeared first in ileum or blood.

Intraepithelial and lamina propria lymphocytes were isolated from graft specimens. The assay was immunoSEQ multiplex PCR, and TCRdb's table has in-frame clones only and misses some. The sample consists of about 30,000 clones, approximately 80% of them appearing once. The source of this sequence is a human patient who received an intestinal transplant, so some T cells may come from the graft donor. This specimen consisted of ileum tissue, obtained 98 days after intestinal transplantation. The gene calls are TRBV6-5 and TRBJ2-1; 10 nucleotides align to TRBD2. The CDR3 DNA follows: TGTGCCAGCAGTTACTTCCTAGCGGGGGATTACAATGAGCAGTTCTTC. Its translation is CASSYFLAGDYNEQFF.